The clone carrying this TCR beta chain appeared a few times. Its antigen is currently unknown. The data were taken from a study of cytomegalovirus exposure and HLA in healthy donors. Regarding the study as a whole: A later analysis linked 15,000 to 20,000 TCR beta sequences to HLA alleles at 0.05 false discovery rate.

The CDR3 length is 18 residues. Germline trimming cut 1 base from V and 2 bases from J; bases unmatched to any gene: 10. The germline gives CDR1 SGDLS, CDR2 YYNGEE. The PCR made use of 60 Vbeta and 13 Jbeta primers. Some clones are missing from TCRdb's copy, which holds only in-frame ones; the method was immunoSEQ multiplex PCR. The table has 110,000 to 150,000 clones, about 72% seen once; the top ten hold around 4.7%. Sequenced sample: PBMCs. This clonotype originated in a man between 60 and 70 years old in good health and CMV-seronegative. V and J are TRBV9 and TRBJ2-3, with 10 bases fitting TRBD2. DNA for the CDR3: TGTGCCAGCAGCGTATCAGAAGGACTAGCGGCTTTCACAGATACGCAGTATTTT. Its protein product is CASSVSEGLAAFTDTQYF.